This record looks at one T cell receptor beta chain sequence and its context. V dropped 5 bases and J dropped 7 bases, with 13 bases sitting between them. This CDR3 spans 13 amino acids. This entry belongs to a study of blood T cell repertoires in COVID-19. Background on the study: Spain, Italy and the United States supplied samples that represented acute and convalescent COVID-19.

Libraries were prepared by immunoSEQ multiplex PCR; TCRdb keeps only in-frame clonotypes and omits some of them. The sample lists approximately 150,000 clones; more than 75% were seen once. The material sequenced was peripheral blood. The V call is TRBV12-3 or TRBV12-4, the J call TRBJ2-3; no firm D call. The source is a human donor with acute or convalescent COVID-19. The donor label of this sample is uncertain. This chain's CDR3 is CASSPQDTYTQYF. For the CDR3, the DNA is TGTGCCAGCAGTCCTCAGGATACCTATACGCAGTATTTT.